The 20 T cell receptor beta chains below come from one sample, sequenced in a study of molecular identifiers for immune sequencing clone quantification. TCRdb analysed the PCR reads with MiXCR anew, one entry per CDR3 protein. The table has 250,000 to 400,000 distinct CDR3 sequences, over 20% seen once. What was sequenced was naive CD8+ T cells from blood, with Jurkat cell RNA spiked in. Described subset: FACS-sorted CD8+CD4-CCR7+CD45RA+ naive T cells. Receptors were obtained from a human donor in good health. Some libraries in this study had Jurkat cell RNA spiked in.

There are many counts of this clonotype. The chain employs TRBV28 and TRBJ2-7, with a weak D call TRBD2 (5 bases). V gave up 5 bases and J gave up 2 bases, with 13 bases separating them. From germline, CDR1 is MDHEN and CDR2 SYDVKM. CDR3 length: 14 amino acids. The CDR3: CASSPRTETYEQYF. The CDR3 nucleotides are TGTGCCAGCAGTCCGAGGACTGAAACCTACGAGCAGTACTTC.

Points on this clonotype: A much bigger clone sits one base away, suggesting this may be a read error. This chain joins TRBV28 and TRBJ2-7, with D tentatively TRBD1 or TRBD2 (6 bases each). In germline, CDR1 is MDHEN, CDR2 SYDVKM. There are 12 residues in the CDR3. The V end was cut by 2 bases, the J end by 13 bases, with 15 bases between. CDR3 sequence: CASSLGRGHYYF. The DNA for the CDR3 is TGTGCCAGCAGTTTAGGGCGGGGACATTATTACTTC.

This clonotype was observed at least ten times. The genes are TRBV12-3 or TRBV12-4 and TRBJ2-5; D assignment may be TRBD1 or TRBD2 (5 bases each). The CDR3 is made up of 14 amino acids. Between the trimmed V and J ends, which lost 3 bases and 7 bases, there was a span of 15 bases. The CDR3 nucleotides are TGTGCCAGCAGTTTTGGGGGTCGCGGCGGGACCCAGTACTTC. It yields the protein CASSFGGRGGTQYF.

Many counts were recorded for this clonotype. The V and J genes are TRBV27 and TRBJ2-7; D is ambiguous. Germline CDR1 is MNHEY and CDR2 is SMNVEV (reference sequence). The length of the CDR3 is 14 residues. The V gene lost 4 bases and the J gene lost 4 bases, with 14 bases spanning the gap. The CDR3 protein is CASSSSLTLYEQYF. DNA for the CDR3: TGTGCCAGCAGTTCCAGCCTTACTCTGTACGAGCAGTACTTC.

This clonotype appeared a single time. The chain employs TRBV14 and TRBJ2-2; 9 bases align to TRBD1. Germline V gives CDR1 SGHDN, CDR2 FVKESK. The length of the CDR3 is 18 residues. Unmatched junction bases numbered 18, after V lost 4 bases and J lost 9 bases. The CDR3 region is CASSPYTGTGTLPRELFF. The CDR3, as DNA: TGTGCCAGCAGCCCTTACACCGGGACAGGGACGCTTCCCAGGGAGCTGTTTTTT.

The sample holds many counts of this clonotype. The gene calls are TRBV28 and TRBJ2-3; D might be TRBD2 (5 bases). The CDR3 is 15 amino acids. V lost 5 bases and J 3 bases, leaving 15 bases between the germline ends. The germline V gene has CDR1 MDHEN and CDR2 SYDVKM. This CDR3 is CASSPLREDTDTQYF. The CDR3 bases are TGTGCCAGCAGTCCCCTGAGGGAAGATACAGATACGCAGTATTTT.

Turning to this clonotype: The junction shows a germline mismatch at one end, possibly a read error. The chain uses TRBV20-1 and TRBJ2-4; D gene uncertain. The CDR3 loop spans 13 amino acids. Germline-derived CDR1 and CDR2 are DFQATT and SNEGSKA (reference sequence). The CDR3 DNA sequence: TGCAGTGCCAGAGCGACAACCAAAAACATTCAGTACTTC. Its protein product is CSARATTKNIQYF.

This clonotype was seen just once. A much larger clonotype is one base distant, so this may be a read error. The CDR3 region has the DNA TGTGCTAGTGGACCCGGGACAGGACGAAGCACTGAAGCTTTCTTT. This gives the protein CASGPGTGRSTEAFF. The chain carries TRBV12-5 and TRBJ1-1; 8 nucleotides match TRBD1. The J segment lost 4 bases and the V segment lost 6 bases, leaving 10 bases of the junction unmatched. The CDR3 runs to 15 residues. Germline V CDR1 and CDR2: LGHNT, FRNRAP.

The CDR3 DNA reads as TGTGCCAGCAGGTCCGGGCTTAATCAGCCCCAGCATTTT. Protein sequence: CASRSGLNQPQHF. The rearrangement joins TRBV12-3 or TRBV12-4 to TRBJ1-5, with no clear D. The ends were cut back, 6 bases at V and 4 bases at J, with 10 bases in the middle. The CDR3 loop spans 13 amino acids.

In its sample, this clonotype was seen many times. The rearrangement links TRBV7-9 to TRBJ2-3, with D perhaps matching TRBD2 (6 bases). The CDR3 consists of 16 residues. Trimming left V 3 bases short and J 0 bases short, with 13 bases between. Germline-derived CDR1 and CDR2 are SEHNR and FQNEAQ (reference sequence). The CDR3 region has the DNA TGTGCCAGCAGCTTCATAGCGGACCCTAGCACAGATACGCAGTATTTT. This gives the protein CASSFIADPSTDTQYF. Together with reference TRBV7-9 and TRBJ2-3, the CDR3 gives the full variable domain: DTGVSQNPRHKITKRGQNVTFRCDPISEHNRLYWYRQTLGQGPEFLTYFQNEAQLEKSRLLSDRFSAERPKGSFSTLEIQRTEQGDSAMYLCASSFIADPSTDTQYFGPGTRLTVL.

This clonotype was counted at least ten times. The chain joins TRBV4-1 to TRBJ2-7; the D gene is possibly TRBD1 (8 bases). The germline V gene has CDR1 MGHRA and CDR2 YSYEKL. V lost 3 bases to trimming and J lost 0 bases, with 15 bases between them. The CDR3 totals 16 residues. This CDR3 reads CASSQRTGGVSYEQYF. The CDR3 nucleotides are TGCGCCAGCAGCCAGCGAACAGGGGGGGTCTCCTACGAGCAGTACTTC.

The chain employs TRBV12-3 or TRBV12-4 and TRBJ1-5, with 11 bases identical to TRBD1. V lost 5 bases to trimming and J lost 3 bases; unmatched junction nucleotides: 9. There are 17 residues in the CDR3. Written as DNA, the CDR3 is TGTGCCAGCAGTCGCGGTGGGACAGGGGGGCCCAATCAGCCCCAGCATTTT. Translating gives CASSRGGTGGPNQPQHF.

This clonotype was counted a few times. The chain employs TRBV10-3 and TRBJ1-1; D is undetermined. Trimming cost V 3 bases and J 0 bases, with 2 bases left between them. Germline loops: CDR1 ENHRY, CDR2 SYGVKD. The CDR3 extends over 12 amino acids. CDR3 sequence: CAISDMNTEAFF. CDR3 sequence (DNA): TGTGCCATCAGTGATATGAACACTGAAGCTTTCTTT.

This clonotype was picked up many times. The chain carries TRBV12-3 or TRBV12-4 and TRBJ2-3; possibly TRBD2 for D (5 bases). V lost 1 base and J lost 1, with 15 bases in between. The CDR3 sequence is 17 residues long. The CDR3 loop is CASSLDWASRGTDTQYF. The CDR3 DNA sequence: TGTGCCAGCAGTTTAGACTGGGCGTCGCGGGGCACAGATACGCAGTATTTT.

This clonotype was recorded many times. The chain has TRBV2 and TRBJ1-5; TRBD1 is a possible D gene (5 bases). This CDR3 is 14 amino acids long. Germline V lookup: CDR1 SNHLY, CDR2 FYNNEI. V was pared by 3 bases and J by 5 bases, with 11 bases between. CDR3 DNA: TGTGCCAGCAGTGATGGGGCAGGCCATCAGCCCCAGCATTTT. Translated, it gives CASSDGAGHQPQHF.

The chain is built from TRBV4-1 and TRBJ2-7; perhaps TRBD1 as D (5 bases). From germline, CDR1 is MGHRA and CDR2 YSYEKL. This CDR3 is 15 amino acids long. The V gene lost 1 base and the J gene lost 4 bases, with 14 bases spanning the gap. The CDR3 loop reads CASSQGGRATYEQYF. The CDR3 DNA sequence: TGCGCCAGCAGCCAAGGTGGCAGGGCCACTTACGAGCAGTACTTC.

This clonotype was picked up many times. CDR3 DNA: TGCAGCGTTGAAGATACAGGGAGCTACGAGCAGTACTTC. Its protein product is CSVEDTGSYEQYF. V usage is TRBV29-1 and J usage is TRBJ2-7; D perhaps matches TRBD1 (6 bases). Germline V gene sequence: CDR1 SQVTM, CDR2 ANQGSEA. The CDR3 spans 13 residues. V lost 0 bases to trimming and J lost 3 bases, with 9 bases between them.

This clonotype was detected many times. J is TRBJ2-2 and V is TRBV7-6; TRBD2 matches at 8 bases. Germline CDR1 is SGHVS and CDR2 is FNYEAQ. The CDR3 length is 15 residues. Trimming cost V 0 bases and J 6 bases; bases outside gene matches: 3. The CDR3 DNA is TGTGCCAGCAGCTTAGCGCTTAGCGGGGCCGGGGAGCTGTTTTTT. Translated, it gives CASSLALSGAGELFF.

This clonotype was observed at least ten times. J is TRBJ2-1 and V is TRBV29-1; D perhaps matches TRBD2 (6 bases). The CDR3 covers 11 residues. Trimming shortened V by 2 bases and J by 16 bases, and 15 bases separated the two germline ends. CDR1 is SQVTM, CDR2 ANQGSEA, per germline. The CDR3 region has the DNA TGCAGCGTTGAACCGGGACTGCTCAACTTCTTC. Protein: CSVEPGLLNFF.

In its sample, this clonotype was seen a few times. The chain combines TRBV6-2 or TRBV6-3 with TRBJ2-3, with D perhaps TRBD1 (5 bases). Trimming took off 11 bases at V and 1 base at J, with 19 bases between the two ends. The CDR3 is 15 amino acids. The germline CDR1 and CDR2 sequences are MNHEY and SVGEGT. CDR3 sequence reads: CACKPQGWGTDTQYF. The CDR3 DNA is TGTGCCTGCAAACCCCAGGGTTGGGGCACAGATACGCAGTATTTT.